The 29 T cell receptor beta chains listed next were all sequenced from one sample in a study of response to subunit inactivated influenza vaccine. Via MiXCR, TCRdb re-called the RT-PCR reads, giving one row per CDR3 protein. The sample has more than 450,000 distinct CDR3 sequences, around 11% seen once. Another study also made use of these data, one on T cells expressing NK-cell markers. That work adds: UMIs accompanied the 5'RACE template switching by which TCR beta cDNA was made.

The sample here was PBMCs from blood, taken on the day of vaccination. Receptors were obtained from a man aged 45-65 years who received an inactivated influenza vaccine.

This chain joins TRBV7-2 and TRBJ2-3, with D perhaps TRBD2 (7 bases). Germline CDR1 and CDR2: SGHTA and FQGNSA. CDR3 length equals 17 residues. Trimming removed 0 bases from V and 5 bases from J, with 18 bases in between. This CDR3 reads CASSLAFPGGGKDTQYF. In DNA, the CDR3 is TGTGCCAGCAGCTTAGCGTTCCCTGGGGGGGGCAAAGATACGCAGTATTTT. The variable domain in full, completed from reference TRBV7-2 and TRBJ2-3, reads GAGVSQSPSNKVTEKGKDVELRCDPISGHTALYWYRQSLGQGLEFLIYFQGNSAPDKSGLPSDRFSAERTGGSVSTLTIQRTQQEDSAVYLCASSLAFPGGGKDTQYFGPGTRLTVL.

The V gene is TRBV7-9, the J gene TRBJ1-2, with a possible D match to TRBD1 (5 bases). The CDR3 contains 17 residues. Between the trimmed V and J ends, which lost 5 bases and 4 bases, there was a span of 23 bases. CDR1 is SEHNR, CDR2 FQNEAQ, per germline (reference sequence). Written as DNA, the CDR3 is TGTGCCAGCAGCCCCGGAGGGGCAGGCCGCTCCAGCTATGGCTACACCTTC. It specifies CASSPGGAGRSSYGYTF.

This clonotype came up many times. This chain connects TRBV29-1 to TRBJ2-3; weak D call: TRBD2 (6 bases). V was cut by 7 bases and J by 3 bases, with 8 bases left in between. The germline V gene encodes CDR1 SQVTM and CDR2 ANQGSEA. The CDR3 sequence is 11 residues long. The chain's CDR3 is CSGGRTDTQYF. The CDR3 DNA is TGCAGCGGGGGGAGGACAGATACGCAGTATTTT.

This clonotype was counted only a few times. The J gene is TRBJ2-7, the V gene TRBV28, with 7 bases fitting TRBD1. With 5 bases clipped from V and 5 bases from J, the junction kept 9 bases outside the gene matches. Per germline, CDR1 MDHEN and CDR2 SYDVKM. This CDR3 comprises 14 residues. CDR3 in amino acids: CASSPRTGRHEQYF. CDR3 DNA sequence: TGTGCCAGCAGTCCCCGGACAGGCAGGCACGAGCAGTACTTC.

This clonotype was recorded a few times. V gene TRBV12-3 or TRBV12-4 combines with J gene TRBJ2-4; no definite D call. The CDR3 loop spans 15 amino acids. V lost 5 bases, J lost 2 bases, and 13 bases lay in between. CDR3 loop: CASSLPSGTKNIQYF. The CDR3 bases are TGTGCCAGCAGTCTACCCTCCGGCACCAAAAACATTCAGTACTTC.

This clonotype was counted a few times. The chain is built from TRBV6-1 and TRBJ1-1; TRBD1 is a possible D gene (5 bases). The V gene's germline CDR1 is MNHNS and CDR2 SASEGT. This CDR3 has 14 residues. The V and J ends lost 6 bases and 3 bases respectively, with 14 bases between them. CDR3 DNA: TGTGCCAGCAGCCTCCGGGGGGAATACACTGAAGCTTTCTTT. It translates to CASSLRGEYTEAFF.

V and J are TRBV4-3 and TRBJ2-2; 8 positions agree with TRBD1. Trimming took 3 bases from V and 3 from J; bases not matched to a gene: 9. Germline V lookup: CDR1 LGHNA, CDR2 YSLEER. CDR3 size: 17 residues. This CDR3 is CASSQTGDLGDTGELFF. The CDR3 DNA reads TGCGCCAGCAGCCAGACAGGGGACCTTGGGGACACCGGGGAGCTGTTTTTT.

This sequence joins TRBV5-1 and TRBJ2-1; 14 positions agree with TRBD2. The CDR3 covers 21 residues. The germline gives CDR1 SGHRS, CDR2 YFSETQ. The ends lost 4 bases at V and 6 bases at J; junction bases unmatched: 21. The CDR3 protein is CASSLLQRTSGGMGKGNEQFF. The CDR3 nucleotides are TGCGCCAGCAGCCTACTACAACGGACTAGCGGGGGGATGGGTAAAGGCAATGAGCAGTTCTTC.

This clonotype was counted a few times. V usage is TRBV6-2 or TRBV6-3 and J usage is TRBJ1-1, with TRBD1 identical over 7 bases. The germline V gene has CDR1 MNHEY and CDR2 SVGEGT. V lost 6 bases, J lost 5 bases, and 12 bases stayed unmatched. The CDR3 runs 15 residues. Here the CDR3 DNA reads TGTGCCAGCAGGACCGGGACAGTTTTGGGGACTGAAGCTTTCTTT. This encodes CASRTGTVLGTEAFF.

This clonotype was detected a few times. The chain has TRBV5-1 and TRBJ1-3; D may be TRBD1 (6 bases). Germline CDR1 SGHRS, CDR2 YFSETQ. Deletions cut 4 bases from V and 0 bases from J, with 17 bases between. This CDR3 has 17 residues. CDR3 amino acids: CASSPTSQGSSGNTIYF. The CDR3 nucleotides are TGCGCCAGCAGCCCGACCTCCCAGGGGAGCTCTGGAAACACCATATATTTT.

This clonotype occurred a few times. This sequence joins TRBV5-1 and TRBJ2-5, with TRBD2 matching 12 bases. The CDR3 has 16 residues. Germline V CDR1 and CDR2: SGHRS, YFSETQ. V lost 0 bases, J lost 8 bases, and 8 bases stayed unmatched. The CDR3: CASSLAELAGGFTQYF. CDR3 coding DNA: TGCGCCAGCAGCTTGGCCGAACTAGCGGGAGGATTTACCCAGTACTTC. The full variable domain, with the rest looked up from reference TRBV5-1 and TRBJ2-5, is KAGVTQTPRYLIKTRGQQVTLSCSPISGHRSVSWYQQTPGQGLQFLFEYFSETQRNKGNFPGRFSGRQFSNSRSEMNVSTLELGDSALYLCASSLAELAGGFTQYFGPGTRLLVL.

The J gene is TRBJ2-3, the V gene TRBV5-1, with a tentative D call TRBD1 (5 bases). CDR3 length equals 16 residues. Germline V gives CDR1 SGHRS, CDR2 YFSETQ. Between the trimmed V and J ends, which lost 4 bases and 4 bases, there was a span of 19 bases. The CDR3 protein is CASSDGWGKSADTQYF. CDR3 DNA sequence: TGCGCCAGCAGCGATGGGTGGGGCAAATCAGCAGATACGCAGTATTTT.

The chain links TRBV25-1 to TRBJ1-1; D is uncertain. CDR3 length: 14 residues. V shed 3 bases and J shed 0 bases, with 8 bases lying between them. CDR1 MGHDK and CDR2 SYGVNS come from the germline V gene. The CDR3 nucleotides are TGTGCCAGCAGTGACCCCTCCATGAACACTGAAGCTTTCTTT. Translation: CASSDPSMNTEAFF.

This clonotype was observed at least ten times. The V gene is TRBV10-2, the J gene TRBJ2-1; tentative D call: TRBD2 (5 bases). The CDR3 sequence is 15 residues long. Trimming took 1 base from V and 7 from J, leaving 14 bases between them. Germline V CDR1 and CDR2: WSHSY, SAAADI. CDR3: CASSEYGIGGNEQFF. CDR3 sequence (DNA): TGCGCCAGCAGTGAGTACGGGATTGGCGGGAATGAGCAGTTCTTC.

The V gene is TRBV20-1, the J gene TRBJ2-7, with 12 bases lining up with TRBD2. Germline trimming cut 5 bases from V and 6 bases from J; bases unmatched to any gene: 14. The CDR3 sequence is 16 residues long. CDR1 DFQATT and CDR2 SNEGSKA come from the germline V gene (reference sequence). CDR3: CSAPPTSGSSTSEQYF. The DNA of the CDR3 is TGCAGTGCTCCCCCGACTAGCGGGAGTTCCACCTCCGAGCAGTACTTC.

This chain connects TRBV29-1 to TRBJ2-7; 7 bases fit TRBD1. The ends lost 7 bases at V and 3 bases at J; junction bases unmatched: 9. Germline CDR1 and CDR2: SQVTM and ANQGSEA. CDR3 size: 13 residues. CDR3: CSAKQGMGYEQYF. The CDR3 nucleotides are TGCAGCGCTAAACAGGGGATGGGCTACGAGCAGTACTTC.

A few counts support this clonotype. The V and J genes are TRBV7-8 and TRBJ2-1; D is unresolved. The CDR3 contains 16 residues. The V and J ends lost 8 bases and 0 bases respectively, with 17 bases between them. Germline CDR1 and CDR2: SGHVS and FQNEAQ. The CDR3, as DNA: TGTGCCAGCGTTAAGGGTGCGGCGAACTCCTACAATGAGCAGTTCTTC. It translates to CASVKGAANSYNEQFF. Full variable domain (outside the CDR3, taken from reference TRBV7-8 and TRBJ2-1): GAGVSQSPRYKVAKRGQDVALRCDPISGHVSLFWYQQALGQGPEFLTYFQNEAQLDKSGLPSDRFFAERPEGSVSTLKIQRTQQEDSAVYLCASVKGAANSYNEQFFGPGTRLTVL.

The chain uses TRBV7-9 and TRBJ2-2, with TRBD2 matching over 7 bases. The CDR3 has 15 residues. Germline-derived CDR1 and CDR2 are SEHNR and FQNEAQ (reference sequence). V lost 2 bases, J lost 7 bases, and 7 bases stayed unmatched. The CDR3 is CASSLQTSTRGELFF. Written as DNA, the CDR3 is TGTGCCAGCAGCTTACAGACTAGCACTCGCGGGGAGCTGTTTTTT.

The chain couples TRBV9 to TRBJ2-3; maybe TRBD2 (7 bases). There are 17 residues in the CDR3. CDR1 is SGDLS and CDR2 is YYNGEE in the germline V gene. Trimming took 0 bases from V and 5 from J, leaving 19 bases between them. The CDR3 DNA sequence: TGTGCCAGCAGCGTAGCTCCAAGGGGGGGCCAGAGAGATACGCAGTATTTT. Its translation: CASSVAPRGGQRDTQYF.

The table lists this clonotype with a few counts. The chain is built from TRBV3-1 and TRBJ2-3; D gene uncertain. With 4 bases removed from V and 6 bases from J, the gap between germline ends came to 17 bases. Germline CDR1 reads LGHDT; CDR2 reads YNNKEL (reference sequence). The CDR3 totals 15 residues. The CDR3 here is CASSPGASTLDTQYF. For the CDR3, the DNA is TGTGCCAGCAGCCCAGGTGCCAGTACTCTTGATACGCAGTATTTT.

This clonotype was counted between two and nine times. The chain has TRBV6-1 and TRBJ2-7, with TRBD2 as a possible D gene (5 bases). Germline assignment: CDR1 MNHNS and CDR2 SASEGT. The CDR3 extends over 13 amino acids. Between the trimmed V and J ends, which lost 3 bases and 1 base, there was a span of 7 bases. DNA for the CDR3: TGTGCCAGCAGTGAGAGGGAGTCCTACGAGCAGTACTTC. This translates into CASSERESYEQYF.

The chain has TRBV3-1 and TRBJ2-7, with D possibly being TRBD1 (7 bases). Per the germline V gene, CDR1 is LGHDT and CDR2 is YNNKEL (reference sequence). V was trimmed by 0 bases and J by 0 bases, leaving 18 bases between them. This CDR3 has 18 amino acids. The CDR3 nucleotides read TGTGCCAGCAGCCAAGATTTTCCCAGGGGGAGGATCTCCTACGAGCAGTACTTC. Amino acid sequence: CASSQDFPRGRISYEQYF.

Only a few counts were recorded for this clonotype. This chain uses TRBV10-3 with TRBJ1-1; the match to TRBD1 covers 8 bases. Germline values: CDR1 ENHRY, CDR2 SYGVKD. V lost 10 bases to trimming and J lost 7 bases; unmatched junction nucleotides: 11. CDR3 length: 13 residues. CDR3 nucleotide sequence: TGTGCCACTATCAGGGGGCGTTGGGATGAAGCTTTCTTT. Its translation is CATIRGRWDEAFF.

The chain has TRBV5-1 and TRBJ2-3; 9 nucleotides align to TRBD2. The CDR3 spans 16 residues. CDR1 is SGHRS, CDR2 YFSETQ, per germline. The V and J ends lost 0 bases and 0 bases, in that order; junction bases with no gene match: 2. The CDR3 here is CASSLGTSASTDTQYF. In DNA, the CDR3 is TGCGCCAGCAGCTTGGGGACTAGCGCTAGCACAGATACGCAGTATTTT.

This clonotype was seen a few times. This rearrangement joins TRBV6-1 to TRBJ2-7; 7 nucleotides match TRBD1. The V gene's germline CDR1 is MNHNS and CDR2 SASEGT. There are 14 residues in the CDR3. V shed 8 bases, J shed 8 bases, and the junction held 15 bases outside the gene matches. CDR3 loop: CASSLGQVIAQQYF. The CDR3 bases are TGTGCCAGCTCCCTCGGACAGGTCATCGCGCAGCAGTACTTC.

The V gene is TRBV12-3 or TRBV12-4, the J gene TRBJ2-5; D might be TRBD1 or TRBD2, each matching 5 bases. V was pared by 4 bases and J by 7 bases, with 16 bases between. This CDR3 comprises 14 residues. Written as DNA, the CDR3 is TGTGCCAGCAGTTCACCATCCGGTGGGGGGACCCAGTACTTC. This codes for CASSSPSGGGTQYF.

This clonotype appeared many times. The rearrangement joins TRBV5-1 to TRBJ2-7; either TRBD1 or TRBD2 may fit D (5 bases each). This CDR3 has 12 residues. Trimming removed 4 bases from V and 3 bases from J, with 8 bases in between. Looked up from germline, CDR1 is SGHRS and CDR2 is YFSETQ. The CDR3 DNA is TGCGCCAGCAGCGTGGGGGACTACGAGCAGTACTTC. Its translation: CASSVGDYEQYF.

The genes are TRBV20-1 and TRBJ2-3, with TRBD1 matching over 11 bases. Germline loops: CDR1 DFQATT, CDR2 SNEGSKA (reference sequence). Germline trimming cut 0 bases from V and 6 bases from J; bases unmatched to any gene: 2. The CDR3 sequence is 14 residues long. In DNA form, the CDR3 reads TGCAGTGCTAGAGATCGGGACAGGGGGGATACGCAGTATTTT. It specifies CSARDRDRGDTQYF.

This clonotype occurred a few times. The chain uses TRBV6-1 and TRBJ2-7; 7 positions match TRBD2. Germline assignment: CDR1 MNHNS and CDR2 SASEGT. With 6 bases clipped from V and 0 bases from J, the junction kept 14 bases outside the gene matches. The CDR3 totals 17 residues. The CDR3 protein is CASRPTLAGVNSYEQYF. In DNA, the CDR3 is TGTGCCAGCAGACCGACATTAGCGGGCGTAAACTCCTACGAGCAGTACTTC.